The following is a TCR beta chain sequence with its context. The antigen is not known. CDR3 length: 14 residues. The germline gives CDR1 SGHRS, CDR2 YFSETQ. The germline V and J ends were trimmed by 5 bases and 2 bases, with 12 bases remaining between them. Sequenced by immunoSEQ multiplex PCR; TCRdb stores in-frame clones only, minus some. This sample yields about 14,000 clones, of which around 75% are seen a single time; roughly 4% belongs to the top ten. This record belongs to a study of tumor-infiltrating lymphocytes in localized non-small cell lung cancer. Overall study results and limits: Each assay used a separate piece of the same tissue. Immunotypes IM1 and IM2 had similar TCR-derived T-cell fractions. Tumors had more T cell infiltration than uninvolved lung, per TCRbeta sequencing and CD3 counts.

The V call is TRBV5-1, the J call TRBJ2-3, with D possibly matching TRBD1 (6 bases). Sequencing was performed on lung tumor tissue. The sequence was obtained from a human donor with non-small cell lung cancer. In nucleotides, the CDR3 is TGCGCCAGCAGATTACAGGGCTACACAGATACGCAGTATTTT. Translation gives CASRLQGYTDTQYF.